This T cell receptor (beta chain) was captured in a study of control samples from healthy donors and cancer patients. Per germline, CDR1 KGHDR and CDR2 SFDVKD. Trimming removed 3 bases from V and 5 bases from J; junction bases left unmatched: 10. CDR3 size: 16 residues. Clones were sequenced by immunoSEQ multiplex PCR, and TCRdb holds only the in-frame ones, with some missing. The sample lists about 220,000 clones, over 90% seen once, with roughly 1.6% in the top ten. This clonotype originated in a man between 50 and 59 years old in good health. Sequenced material: blood. This rearrangement joins TRBV24-1 to TRBJ2-3; 7 bases are a match to TRBD1. The CDR3 here is CATSDRTGALIDTQYF. For the CDR3, the DNA is TGTGCCACCAGTGATCGGACAGGTGCGCTTATAGATACGCAGTATTTT.